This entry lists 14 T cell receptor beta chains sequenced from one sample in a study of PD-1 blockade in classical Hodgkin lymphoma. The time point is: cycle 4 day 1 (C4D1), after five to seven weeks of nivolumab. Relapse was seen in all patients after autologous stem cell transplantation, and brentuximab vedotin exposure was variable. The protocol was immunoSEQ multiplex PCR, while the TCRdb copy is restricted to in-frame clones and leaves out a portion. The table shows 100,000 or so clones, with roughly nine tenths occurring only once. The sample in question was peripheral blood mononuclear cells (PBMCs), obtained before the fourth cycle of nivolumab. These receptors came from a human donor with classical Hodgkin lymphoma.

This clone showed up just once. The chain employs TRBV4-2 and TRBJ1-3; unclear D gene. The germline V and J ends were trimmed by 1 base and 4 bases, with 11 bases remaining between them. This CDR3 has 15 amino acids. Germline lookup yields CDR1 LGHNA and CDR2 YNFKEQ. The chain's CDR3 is CASSQVSARGNTIYF. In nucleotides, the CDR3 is TGTGCCAGCAGCCAAGTTTCAGCCCGGGGAAACACCATATATTTT.

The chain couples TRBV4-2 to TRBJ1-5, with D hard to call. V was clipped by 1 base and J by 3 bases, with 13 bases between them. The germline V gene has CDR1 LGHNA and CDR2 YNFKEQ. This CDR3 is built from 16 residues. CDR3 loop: CASSQAGRQPNQPQHF. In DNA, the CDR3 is TGTGCCAGCAGCCAAGCCGGTAGGCAGCCCAATCAGCCCCAGCATTTT.

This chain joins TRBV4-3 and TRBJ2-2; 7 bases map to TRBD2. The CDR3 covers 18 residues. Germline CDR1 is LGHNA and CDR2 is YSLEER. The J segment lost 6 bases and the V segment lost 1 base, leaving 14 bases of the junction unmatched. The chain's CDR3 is CASSQVGPGGVGSGELFF. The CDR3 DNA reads TGCGCCAGCAGCCAAGTGGGCCCGGGGGGAGTAGGTTCCGGGGAGCTGTTTTTT.

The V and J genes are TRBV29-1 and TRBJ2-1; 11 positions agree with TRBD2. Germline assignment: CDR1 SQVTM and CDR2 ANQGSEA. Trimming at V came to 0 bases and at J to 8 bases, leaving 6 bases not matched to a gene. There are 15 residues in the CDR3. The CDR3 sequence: CSVEETSGTLDEQFF. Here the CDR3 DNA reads TGCAGCGTTGAAGAGACTAGCGGGACTCTCGATGAGCAGTTCTTC.

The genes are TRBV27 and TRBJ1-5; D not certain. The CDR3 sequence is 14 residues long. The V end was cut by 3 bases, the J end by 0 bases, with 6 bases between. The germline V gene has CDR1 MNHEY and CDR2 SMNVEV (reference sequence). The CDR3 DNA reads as TGTGCCAGCAGTTTTCGGGATAGCAATCAGCCCCAGCATTTT. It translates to CASSFRDSNQPQHF.

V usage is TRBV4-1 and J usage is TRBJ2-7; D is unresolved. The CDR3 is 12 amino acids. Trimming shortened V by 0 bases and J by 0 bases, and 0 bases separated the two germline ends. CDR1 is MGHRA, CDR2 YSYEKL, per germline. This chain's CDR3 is CASSQDSYEQYF. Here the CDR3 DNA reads TGCGCCAGCAGCCAAGACTCCTACGAGCAGTACTTC.

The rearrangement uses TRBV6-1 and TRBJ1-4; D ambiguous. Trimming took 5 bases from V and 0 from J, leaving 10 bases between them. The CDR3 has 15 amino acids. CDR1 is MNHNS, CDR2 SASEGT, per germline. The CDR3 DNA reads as TGTGCCAGCAGTCCGGTCAGTGCAACTAATGAAAAACTGTTTTTT. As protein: CASSPVSATNEKLFF.

Here the CDR3 reads CASSISSVNEQFF. The CDR3 nucleotides are TGTGCCAGTAGTATTAGTTCGGTGAATGAGCAGTTCTTC. The gene calls are TRBV19 and TRBJ2-1; no definite D call. There are 13 residues in the CDR3. Looked up from germline, CDR1 is LNHDA and CDR2 is SQIVND (reference sequence). V lost 3 bases and J 7 bases, leaving 10 bases between the germline ends.

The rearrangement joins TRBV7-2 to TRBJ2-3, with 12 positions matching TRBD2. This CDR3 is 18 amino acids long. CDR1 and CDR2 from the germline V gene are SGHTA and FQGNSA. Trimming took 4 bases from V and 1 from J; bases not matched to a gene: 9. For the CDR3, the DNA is TGTGCCAGCAGCTGGCGACTAGCGGGAGTCATAGGCACAGATACGCAGTATTTT. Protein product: CASSWRLAGVIGTDTQYF.

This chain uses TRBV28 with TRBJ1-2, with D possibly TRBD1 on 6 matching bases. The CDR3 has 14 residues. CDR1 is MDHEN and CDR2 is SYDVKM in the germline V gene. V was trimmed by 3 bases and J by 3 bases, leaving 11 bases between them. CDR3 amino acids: CASSFQGLDYGYTF. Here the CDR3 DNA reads TGTGCCAGCAGTTTTCAGGGGCTCGACTATGGCTACACCTTC.

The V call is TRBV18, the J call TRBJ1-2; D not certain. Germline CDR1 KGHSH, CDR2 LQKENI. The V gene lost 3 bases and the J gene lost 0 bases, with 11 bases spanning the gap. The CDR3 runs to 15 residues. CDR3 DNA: TGTGCCAGCTCACCCCTGGACCGCGCTAACTATGGCTACACCTTC. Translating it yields CASSPLDRANYGYTF.

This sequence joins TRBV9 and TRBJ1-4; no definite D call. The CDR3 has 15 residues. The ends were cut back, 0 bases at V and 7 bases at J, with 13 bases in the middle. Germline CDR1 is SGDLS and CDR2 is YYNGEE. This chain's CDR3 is CASSVAGMLGEKLFF. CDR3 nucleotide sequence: TGTGCCAGCAGCGTAGCTGGAATGTTGGGTGAAAAACTGTTTTTT.

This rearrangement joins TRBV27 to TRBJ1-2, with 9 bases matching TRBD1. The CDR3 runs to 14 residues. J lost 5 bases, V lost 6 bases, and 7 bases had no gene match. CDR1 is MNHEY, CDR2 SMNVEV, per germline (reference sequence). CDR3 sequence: CASRSGTGWYGYTF. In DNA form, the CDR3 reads TGTGCCAGCAGGTCCGGGACAGGGTGGTATGGCTACACCTTC.

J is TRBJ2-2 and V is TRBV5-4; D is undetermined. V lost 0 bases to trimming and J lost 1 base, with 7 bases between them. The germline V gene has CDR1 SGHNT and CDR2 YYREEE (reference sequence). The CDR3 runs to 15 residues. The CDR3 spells CASSLEGRNTGELFF. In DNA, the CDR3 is TGTGCCAGCAGCTTGGAAGGCAGGAACACCGGGGAGCTGTTTTTT.